This passage covers 9 T cell receptor beta chains from one sample sequenced in a study of regulatory T cells in long-lasting Graves disease. iRepertoire HTBI primers and Arm-PCR of CDR3 regions built TCR beta libraries. Using its own MiXCR run on the multiplex PCR reads, TCRdb lists one record per CDR3 protein. The data contain hundreds of thousands of distinct CDR3 sequences, roughly 16% of them singletons. Time point given: newly diagnosed GD, antithyroid drugs for less than 3 months. PBMC RNA served as the TCR library source. This specimen consisted of peripheral blood mononuclear cells (PBMCs), obtained at new diagnosis, from a patient treated with antithyroid drugs. Receptors originate from a female donor with Graves disease.

V gene TRBV6-1 combines with J gene TRBJ1-1; D ambiguous. The CDR3 is 11 amino acids. V was trimmed by 7 bases and J by 3 bases, leaving 6 bases between them. Germline-derived CDR1 and CDR2 are MNHNS and SASEGT. The CDR3 bases are TGTGCCAGCACCACTCACACTGAAGCTTTCTTT. Encoded protein: CASTTHTEAFF.

The table lists this clonotype with a few counts. The gene calls are TRBV9 and TRBJ2-1, with TRBD1 identical over 9 bases. Per the germline V gene, CDR1 is SGDLS and CDR2 is YYNGEE. The CDR3 consists of 16 residues. J was trimmed by 5 bases and V by 4 bases; bases with no gene match: 10. CDR3 DNA: TGTGCCAGCAGCCCGAGGCGGGACAGGGAGAACAATGAGCAGTTCTTC. Its translation is CASSPRRDRENNEQFF.

This clonotype appeared once. The rearrangement links TRBV6-5 to TRBJ2-3; D is undetermined. The J call may be incorrect, as the DNA end agrees better with TRBJ1-5. The length of the CDR3 is 13 residues. Germline CDR1 and CDR2: MNHEY and SVGAGI. CDR3 DNA sequence: TGTGCCAGCAGTTACGATAGCGAAAATACGCAGCATTTT. Translation: CASSYDSENTQHF.

This rearrangement joins TRBV5-4 to TRBJ2-1; TRBD1 might be the D (6 bases). The length of the CDR3 is 16 residues. The V gene lost 3 bases and the J gene lost 6 bases, with 19 bases spanning the gap. Per germline, CDR1 SGHNT and CDR2 YYREEE (reference sequence). The CDR3, as DNA: TGTGCCAGCAGCTCGAAGCAGGGGCCTCCCGTCAATGAGCAGTTCTTC. This encodes CASSSKQGPPVNEQFF.

This clonotype was observed a handful of times. The V call is TRBV9, the J call TRBJ1-5; TRBD1 might be the D (5 bases). Trimming cost V 3 bases and J 2 bases, with 15 bases left between them. The CDR3 contains 16 residues. Germline loops: CDR1 SGDLS, CDR2 YYNGEE. The CDR3 loop is CASSAGGGGGNQPQHF. The CDR3 bases are TGTGCCAGCAGCGCCGGGGGTGGAGGGGGCAATCAGCCCCAGCATTTT.

This clonotype was seen at least ten times. This rearrangement joins TRBV2 to TRBJ1-1; 7 positions match TRBD1. CDR1 is SNHLY, CDR2 FYNNEI, per germline. This CDR3 contains 14 residues. V lost 4 bases, J lost 6 bases, and 8 bases stayed unmatched. In nucleotides, the CDR3 is TGTGCCAGCAGTGTCTGGCAGGGGGTACCTGAAGCTTTCTTT. This sequence encodes CASSVWQGVPEAFF.

V and J are TRBV3-1 and TRBJ2-3; D gene uncertain. CDR1 and CDR2 from the germline V gene are LGHDT and YNNKEL (reference sequence). The CDR3 spans 16 residues. V lost 0 bases and J lost 2, with 12 bases in between. CDR3 loop: CASSQETGADTDTQYF. The CDR3 DNA sequence: TGTGCCAGCAGCCAAGAAACTGGAGCAGACACAGATACGCAGTATTTT.

Notes on this clonotype: This may arise from a read error, as a much more abundant clone is one base away. The chain joins TRBV27 to TRBJ2-5; D is ambiguous. The CDR3 extends over 11 amino acids. V shed 5 bases and J shed 5 bases, with 6 bases lying between them. CDR1 MNHEY and CDR2 SMNVEV come from the germline V gene (reference sequence). CDR3 in DNA: TGTGCCAGCAGTCACTCGGAGACCCAGTACTTC. Amino acid sequence: CASSHSETQYF.

This clonotype was counted at least ten times. This rearrangement joins TRBV28 to TRBJ1-4; no clear D. This CDR3 region has 16 residues. In germline, CDR1 is MDHEN, CDR2 SYDVKM. Trimming took off 6 bases at V and 3 bases at J, with 17 bases between the two ends. CDR3 amino acids: CASRSSALASNEKLFF. CDR3 in DNA: TGTGCCAGCAGATCGTCGGCCCTAGCATCTAATGAAAAACTGTTTTTT.